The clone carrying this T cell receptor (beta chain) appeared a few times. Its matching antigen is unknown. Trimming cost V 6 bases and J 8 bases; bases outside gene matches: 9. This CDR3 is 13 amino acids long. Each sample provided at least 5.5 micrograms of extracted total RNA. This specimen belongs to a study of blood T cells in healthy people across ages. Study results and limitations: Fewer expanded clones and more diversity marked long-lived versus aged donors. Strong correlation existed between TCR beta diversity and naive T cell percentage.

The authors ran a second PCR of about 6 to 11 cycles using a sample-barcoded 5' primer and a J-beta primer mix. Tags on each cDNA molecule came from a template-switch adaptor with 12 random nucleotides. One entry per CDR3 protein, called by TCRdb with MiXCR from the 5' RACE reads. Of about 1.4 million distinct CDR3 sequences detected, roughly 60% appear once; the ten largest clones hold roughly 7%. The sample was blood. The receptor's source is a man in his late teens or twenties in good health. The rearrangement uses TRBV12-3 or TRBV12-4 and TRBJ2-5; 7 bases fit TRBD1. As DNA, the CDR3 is TGTGCCAGCAGACGACAGGGAGAGGAAACCCAGTACTTC. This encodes CASRRQGEETQYF.